A single sample gave rise to the 20 T cell receptor beta chains below, sequenced in a study of tumor and adjacent non-tumor tissue in lung cancer. RNA was extracted from bulk tissue without any cell sorting. This non-tumor lung sample came from over 3 cm beyond the tumor edge. A modified ARM-PCR protocol with three rounds of nested PCR amplified TCRbeta. One entry per CDR3 protein results from TCRdb running MiXCR on the multiplex PCR reads. The table has approximately 100,000 distinct CDR3 sequences, approximately 60% seen once. Sequenced sample: distant non-tumor lung tissue. Source of these receptors: a man between 25 and 39 years old with non-small cell lung cancer.

Note on this clonotype: A much larger clonotype is one base distant, so this may be a read error. V is TRBV29-1 and J is TRBJ2-3; D is unresolved. CDR3 size: 13 residues. The germline gives CDR1 SQVTM, CDR2 ANQGSEA. CDR3 sequence: CSVEPVSTNTQYF. The CDR3 DNA reads TGCAGCGTTGAACCTGTGAGCACAAATACGCAGTATTTT.

This clonotype showed up many times. J is TRBJ1-1 and V is TRBV6-5; D unresolved. Trimming pared 2 bases from V and 7 bases from J, leaving 11 bases between. The CDR3 extends over 13 amino acids. Germline CDR1 reads MNHEY; CDR2 reads SVGAGI. The CDR3: CASSYRDGIEAFF. The CDR3 DNA reads as TGTGCCAGCAGTTACCGAGACGGAATTGAAGCTTTCTTT.

This clonotype was observed once. It is likely a read error, because the conserved phenylalanine at the end of the CDR3 is missing. In DNA, the CDR3 is TGTGCCAGCAGTTTATGGACAGGGGCTGTAAATAATTCATCCCTCCACTAT. Amino acids: CASSLWTGAVNNSSLHY. The rearrangement joins TRBV12-3 or TRBV12-4 to TRBJ1-6; 9 bases agree with TRBD1. The length of the CDR3 is 17 residues.

As concerns this clonotype: The junction departs from germline at one end; a sequencing error may be responsible. V gene TRBV5-1 combines with J gene TRBJ2-1; D possibly corresponds to TRBD1 (5 bases). Germline-derived CDR1 and CDR2 are SGHRS and YFSETQ. This CDR3 is 13 amino acids long. CDR3 DNA: TGCGCCATCAGCTTGCTCAGGGCGGATGAGCAGTTCTTC. Amino acids: CAISLLRADEQFF.

This chain connects TRBV6-2 or TRBV6-3 to TRBJ1-1; 7 bases fit TRBD1. CDR3 length: 11 residues. Germline CDR1 MNHEY, CDR2 SVGEGT. CDR3 nucleotide sequence: TGTGCTAGCTTAGGGGGCCTTGAAGCTTTCTTT. Amino acids: CASLGGLEAFF.

This clonotype was recorded many times. The V and J genes are TRBV6-6 and TRBJ2-1; 8 nucleotides agree with TRBD1. There are 15 residues in the CDR3. Germline lookup yields CDR1 MNHNY and CDR2 SVGAGI (reference sequence). J was trimmed by 5 bases and V by 5 bases; bases with no gene match: 8. CDR3 in amino acids: CASSRGQGGHNEQFF. The CDR3 DNA reads TGTGCCAGCAGTAGAGGACAGGGTGGGCACAATGAGCAGTTCTTC.

V usage is TRBV20-1 and J usage is TRBJ1-1; D perhaps matches TRBD1 (5 bases). V was clipped by 0 bases and J by 4 bases, with 24 bases between them. Germline V gene data show CDR1 as DFQATT and CDR2 as SNEGSKA (reference sequence). This CDR3 is 18 amino acids long. The CDR3 loop reads CSARDPRGYRPSLTEAFF. CDR3 in DNA: TGCAGTGCTAGAGATCCCCGGGGCTATCGTCCCTCACTCACTGAAGCTTTCTTT.

V and J are TRBV11-2 and TRBJ2-3, with 7 positions matching TRBD2. Trimming removed 4 bases from V and 4 bases from J; junction bases left unmatched: 11. The CDR3 extends over 16 amino acids. Looked up from germline, CDR1 is SGHAT and CDR2 is FQNNGV. The CDR3 bases are TGTGCCAGCAGCTCAACGACTAGCAGGAAGCCAGATACGCAGTATTTT. This encodes CASSSTTSRKPDTQYF.

Note on this clonotype: This may arise from a read error, as a much more abundant clone is one base away. The chain combines TRBV13 with TRBJ2-2; tentative D call: TRBD1 (5 bases). Trimming shortened V by 1 base and J by 6 bases, and 6 bases separated the two germline ends. The CDR3 has 13 residues. The germline CDR1 and CDR2 sequences are PRHDT and FYEKMQ (reference sequence). For the CDR3, the DNA is TGTGCCAGCAGCTTAGAGACAGCCGGGGAGCTGTTTTTT. This encodes CASSLETAGELFF.

Comment on this clonotype: A junction boundary mismatches the germline segment, possibly from a read error. This rearrangement joins TRBV12-3 or TRBV12-4 to TRBJ2-5; 9 bases map to TRBD1. The CDR3 runs 14 residues. The DNA of the CDR3 is TGTGTCAGCAGTTTACCGACAGGGGGGGAGACCCAGTACTTC. It yields the protein CVSSLPTGGETQYF.

Worth noting for this clonotype: One junction end disagrees with the germline gene, perhaps due to a read error. This rearrangement joins TRBV6-5 to TRBJ2-1; D uncertain. Per germline, CDR1 MNHEY and CDR2 SVGAGI. The CDR3 length is 11 residues. The CDR3 loop is CASQSYNGQFF. The CDR3 DNA reads as TGTGCCAGTCAATCCTACAATGGGCAGTTCTTC.

Ten or more counts support this clonotype. The rearrangement joins TRBV6-5 to TRBJ1-2; 9 bases line up with TRBD1. Losses at the gene ends were 6 bases for V and 8 bases for J; bases not matched to a gene: 7. The CDR3 has 13 residues. CDR1 MNHEY and CDR2 SVGAGI come from the germline V gene. The CDR3 is CASSPGTGKGYTF. The CDR3 DNA reads TGTGCCAGCAGCCCGGGGACAGGGAAGGGCTACACCTTC.

With respect to this clonotype: A read error may account for a junction end that differs from germline. V and J are TRBV29-1 and TRBJ2-2, with 11 bases that match TRBD2. The germline gives CDR1 SQVTM, CDR2 ANQGSEA. The CDR3 is 15 amino acids. The CDR3 spells CSIGTSGRKTGELLF. DNA for the CDR3: TGCAGCATTGGAACTAGCGGGAGAAAAACCGGGGAGCTGTTATTT.

This clonotype was seen only a few times. At one end the junction does not follow the germline gene, possibly because of a read error. This rearrangement joins TRBV11-3 to TRBJ2-1, with D unresolved. Germline V gene sequence: CDR1 SGHNT, CDR2 YENEEA. The CDR3 is 13 residues long. In nucleotides, the CDR3 is TGTGCTAGCTGCCCCACACCTGGCAATGAGCCGTTCTTC. Protein: CASCPTPGNEPFF.

This clonotype was found a few times. A much larger clonotype is one base distant, so this may be a read error. The chain couples TRBV12-3 or TRBV12-4 to TRBJ2-7; no clear D. This CDR3 is 14 amino acids long. The CDR3 DNA follows: TGTGCCAGCAGCCCCGCTGATGGCTCCTACGAGAAGTACTTC. Protein sequence: CASSPADGSYEKYF.

This clonotype appeared many times. The chain joins TRBV6-2 or TRBV6-3 to TRBJ2-7; 12 bases align to TRBD2. The trim removed 6 bases at V and 4 bases at J, leaving 10 bases unmatched. Germline assignment: CDR1 MNHEY and CDR2 SVGEGT. This CDR3 has 16 residues. CDR3 amino acids: CASSHLGLAGPYEQYF. In nucleotides, the CDR3 is TGTGCCAGCAGCCATCTAGGACTAGCGGGGCCTTACGAGCAGTACTTC.

A few counts support this clonotype. V and J are TRBV4-1 and TRBJ1-6, with D perhaps matching TRBD1 (5 bases). This CDR3 spans 16 amino acids. Between the trimmed V and J ends, which lost 4 bases and 7 bases, there was a span of 17 bases. In germline, CDR1 is MGHRA, CDR2 YSYEKL. CDR3 DNA: TGCGCCAGCAGCCGAAACCGGGACCAAAGAAATTCACCCCTCCACTTT. Translating it yields CASSRNRDQRNSPLHF.

This clonotype was seen once. One junction end disagrees with the germline gene, perhaps due to a read error. V is TRBV11-3 and J is TRBJ1-1, with 7 bases lining up with TRBD1. Germline assignment: CDR1 SGHNT and CDR2 YENEEA. This CDR3 has 13 amino acids. The DNA for the CDR3 is TGTACCAGCAGTCCCAGGGGGGACACTGAAGCTTTCTTT. This encodes CTSSPRGDTEAFF.

Comment on this clonotype: Germline is not matched at one junction end, which may reflect a read error. The chain uses TRBV20-1 and TRBJ2-5; D not certain. This CDR3 is 12 amino acids long. Germline CDR1 reads DFQATT; CDR2 reads SNEGSKA (reference sequence). The CDR3 bases are TGCGGTGCCGAGACACGCCAAGAGACCCAGTACTTC. Translating it yields CGAETRQETQYF.

Worth noting for this clonotype: It may be a read error: a sequence one base away is much more abundant. The rearrangement links TRBV6-1 to TRBJ1-1; 7 nucleotides line up with TRBD1. Germline CDR1 is MNHNS and CDR2 is SASEGT. The CDR3 runs to 15 residues. Here the CDR3 DNA reads TGTGCCAGCAGTGTCTTCAGGGGGAGGAACATTGAAGCTTTCTTT. Translation gives CASSVFRGRNIEAFF.